The source of this T cell receptor beta chain is a study of response to subunit inactivated influenza vaccine. Points from the study as a whole: That few new T cells are recruited by each seasonal influenza vaccination was the authors' suggestion.

TCRdb re-analysed the RT-PCR reads in MiXCR, keeping a single row per CDR3 protein. This sample has about 500,000 distinct CDR3 sequences, with 16% found just once. Germline CDR1 is SGHTA and CDR2 is FQGNSA. CDR3 length: 14 residues. V was shortened by 1 base and J by 0 bases, with 3 bases between the two germline ends. At least ten counts were recorded for this clonotype. The antigen is not known. The J gene is TRBJ2-2, the V gene TRBV7-2; D unresolved. The sequences come from CD4+ T cells sorted from PBMCs, collected less than 30 months after vaccination. This clonotype originated in a man aged 50-75 years who received an inactivated influenza vaccine. The CDR3 reads CASSLVSNTGELFF. DNA for the CDR3: TGTGCCAGCAGCTTAGTGTCGAACACCGGGGAGCTGTTTTTT.